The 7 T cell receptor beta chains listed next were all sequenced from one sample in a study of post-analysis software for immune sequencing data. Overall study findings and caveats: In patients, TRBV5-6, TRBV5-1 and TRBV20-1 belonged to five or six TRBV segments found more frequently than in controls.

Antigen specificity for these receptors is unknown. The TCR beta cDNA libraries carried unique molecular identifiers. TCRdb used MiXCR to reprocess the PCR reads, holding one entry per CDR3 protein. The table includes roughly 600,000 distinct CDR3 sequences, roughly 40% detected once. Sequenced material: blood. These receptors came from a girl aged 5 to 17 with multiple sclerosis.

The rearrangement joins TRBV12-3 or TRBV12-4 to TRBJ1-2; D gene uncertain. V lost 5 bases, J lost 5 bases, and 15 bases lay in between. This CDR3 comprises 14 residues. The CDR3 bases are TGTGCCAGCAGTCTCGGGTGGGCCCTATATGGCTACACCTTC. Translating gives CASSLGWALYGYTF.

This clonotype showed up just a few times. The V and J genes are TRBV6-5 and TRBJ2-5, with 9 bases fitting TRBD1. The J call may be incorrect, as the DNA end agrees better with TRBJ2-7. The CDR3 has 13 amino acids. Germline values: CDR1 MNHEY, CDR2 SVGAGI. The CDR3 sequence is CASWPWTGAEQYF. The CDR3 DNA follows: TGTGCCAGCTGGCCTTGGACAGGGGCCGAGCAGTACTTC.

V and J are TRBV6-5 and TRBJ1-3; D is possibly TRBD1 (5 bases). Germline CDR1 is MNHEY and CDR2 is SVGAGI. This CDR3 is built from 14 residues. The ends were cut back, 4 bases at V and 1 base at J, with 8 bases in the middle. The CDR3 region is CASSSTVSGNTIYF. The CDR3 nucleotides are TGTGCCAGCAGTTCGACAGTATCTGGAAACACCATATATTTT.

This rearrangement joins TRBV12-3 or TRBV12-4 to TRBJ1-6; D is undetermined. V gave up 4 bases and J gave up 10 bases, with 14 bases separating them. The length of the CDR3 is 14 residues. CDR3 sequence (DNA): TGTGCCAGCAGTTACACCGGGTCAGCGTCACCCCTCCACTTT. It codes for CASSYTGSASPLHF.

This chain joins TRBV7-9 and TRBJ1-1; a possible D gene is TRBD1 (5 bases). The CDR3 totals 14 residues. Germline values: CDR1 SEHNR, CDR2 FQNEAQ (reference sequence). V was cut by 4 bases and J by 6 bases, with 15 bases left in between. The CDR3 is CASSCASGGPEAFF. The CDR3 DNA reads TGTGCCAGCAGCTGCGCCTCGGGGGGTCCTGAAGCTTTCTTT.

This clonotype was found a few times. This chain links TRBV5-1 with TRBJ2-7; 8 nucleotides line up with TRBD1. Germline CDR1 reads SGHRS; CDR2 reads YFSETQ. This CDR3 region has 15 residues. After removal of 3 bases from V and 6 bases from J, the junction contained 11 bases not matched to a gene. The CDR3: CASSSPGQGAFEQYF. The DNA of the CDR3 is TGCGCCAGCAGCTCCCCTGGGCAGGGGGCTTTCGAGCAGTACTTC.

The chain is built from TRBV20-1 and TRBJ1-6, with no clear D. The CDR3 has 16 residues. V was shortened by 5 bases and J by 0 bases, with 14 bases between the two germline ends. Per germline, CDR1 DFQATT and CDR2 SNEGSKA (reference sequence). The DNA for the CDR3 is TGCAGTGCTGCCCAGAGGGAAAGCTCCTATAATTCACCCCTCCACTTT. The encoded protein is CSAAQRESSYNSPLHF.